This T cell receptor (beta chain) derives from a study of beta chain features in type 1 diabetes. Whole-study findings and limits: Shorter TCRB CDR3s, moderately but significantly so, were found in Type 1 diabetes patients in all four CD4+ subsets.

This clone showed up just a few times. Its antigen is unidentified. Sequencing targeted expressed TCRB transcripts, as all isolated RNA had been reverse transcribed. The method was immunoSEQ multiplex PCR; TCRdb's version includes in-frame clones alone and lacks a portion of them. The sample records some 160,000 clones, around 8% being singletons. V gave up 6 bases and J gave up 2 bases, with 9 bases separating them. This CDR3 contains 13 residues. Germline-derived CDR1 and CDR2 are MNHEY and SVGAGI. Sequencing was performed on central memory CD4+ T cells from blood. V is TRBV6-5 and J is TRBJ2-3; D call uncertain. The sequence was collected from a woman aged 18-29 years with type 1 diabetes. CDR3 DNA: TGTGCCAGCAGGGCACATTCCACAGATACGCAGTATTTT. Encoded protein: CASRAHSTDTQYF.